The T cell receptor (beta chain) under discussion was sequenced for a study of blood T cell repertoires in COVID-19. TCRdb keeps only in-frame clones here, not all; method: immunoSEQ multiplex PCR. This table has about 270,000 clones, about nine tenths appearing once. The CDR3 loop spans 15 amino acids. Germline CDR1 reads SGHTA; CDR2 reads FQGNSA. V trimming: 5 bases; J trimming: 10 bases; junction bases outside the gene matches: 10. The source is a man aged 50 to 59 with acute or convalescent COVID-19. Source material: peripheral blood. This chain joins TRBV7-2 and TRBJ1-6; TRBD1 matches 8 bases. The CDR3 loop reads CASSQGAGGRSPLHF. CDR3 coding DNA: TGTGCCAGCAGCCAGGGGGCAGGGGGACGGTCACCCCTCCACTTT. Supplemented by reference TRBV7-2 and TRBJ1-6, the full variable domain reads GAGVSQSPSNKVTEKGKDVELRCDPISGHTALYWYRQSLGQGLEFLIYFQGNSAPDKSGLPSDRFSAERTGGSVSTLTIQRTQQEDSAVYLCASSQGAGGRSPLHFGNGTRLTVT.